This T cell receptor beta chain was recorded in a study of T cells in Graves' hyperthyroidism and ophthalmopathy. Study outcomes and limitations: Blood shared most expanded thyroid clonotypes above 0.001.

Points on this clonotype: Its matching antigen is unknown.

The V gene's germline CDR1 is SNHLY and CDR2 FYNNEI. The V end lost 2 bases, the J end lost 5 bases, and 15 bases lay between the germline ends. This CDR3 has 15 amino acids. TCR beta CDR3 regions were amplified from RNA transcripts. TCR CDR3 underwent first-round RT-PCR with the HTBI primer set. Each CDR3 protein is one row after TCRdb ran MiXCR on the multiplex PCR reads. In the table there are approximately 600,000 distinct CDR3 sequences, more than 20% of which are singletons. The receptor was derived from a man in his thirties or forties with Graves' ophthalmopathy. Sequencing was carried out using blood. The rearrangement links TRBV2 to TRBJ1-1, with unresolved D. CDR3 sequence (DNA): TGTGCCAGCAGTGAAACGCGGGGAGCGGGGACTGAAGCTTTCTTT. Translating gives CASSETRGAGTEAFF.